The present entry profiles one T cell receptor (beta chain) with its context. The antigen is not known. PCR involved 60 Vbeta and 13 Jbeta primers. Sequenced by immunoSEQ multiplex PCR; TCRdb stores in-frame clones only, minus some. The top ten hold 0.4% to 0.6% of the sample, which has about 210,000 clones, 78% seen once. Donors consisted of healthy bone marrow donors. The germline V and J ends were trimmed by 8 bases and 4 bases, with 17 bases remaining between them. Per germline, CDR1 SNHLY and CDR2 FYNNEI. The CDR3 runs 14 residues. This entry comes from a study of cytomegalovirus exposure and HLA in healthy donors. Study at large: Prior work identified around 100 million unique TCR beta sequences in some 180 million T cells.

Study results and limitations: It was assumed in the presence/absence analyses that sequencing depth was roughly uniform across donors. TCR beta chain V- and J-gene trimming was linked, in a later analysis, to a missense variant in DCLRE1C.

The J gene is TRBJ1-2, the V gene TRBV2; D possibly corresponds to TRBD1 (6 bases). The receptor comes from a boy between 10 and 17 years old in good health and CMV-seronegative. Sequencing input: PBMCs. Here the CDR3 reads CASLNRVKGYGYTF. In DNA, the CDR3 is TGTGCCAGCCTGAACAGGGTGAAGGGCTATGGCTACACCTTC. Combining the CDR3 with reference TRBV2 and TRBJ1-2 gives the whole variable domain EPEVTQTPSHQVTQMGQEVILRCVPISNHLYFYWYRQILGQKVEFLVSFYNNEISEKSEIFDDQFSVERPDGSNFTLKIRSTKLEDSAMYFCASLNRVKGYGYTFGSGTRLTVV.